This TCR beta chain was identified during a study of shared clonotypes between healthy human individuals. Study background: A donor's plate count was three for CD4 naive and three for CD4 memory; CD8 naive had two and CD8 memory one. Study observations and caveats: In the sorted subsets, rarefaction showed sequencing was incomplete despite large depth.

Per germline, CDR1 SGHDT and CDR2 YYEEEE. The J segment lost 0 bases and the V segment lost 4 bases, leaving 7 bases of the junction unmatched. This CDR3 region has 16 residues. This table comes from immunoSEQ multiplex PCR, and its TCRdb copy is limited to in-frame clones, with some not included. The sample has 2 million to 2.5 million clones; about nine tenths are singletons. Regarding this clone: Its antigen is unidentified.

The sequence derives from a man in his late teens or twenties in good health. Some clones in this sample may be carry-over from other donors' samples. Material: naive CD4+ T cells from PBMCs. The subset was: CD45RA+ positively selected. This chain joins TRBV5-6 and TRBJ2-1; 7 nucleotides agree with TRBD2. The CDR3 sequence is CASSDRGGSSYNEQFF. DNA for the CDR3: TGTGCCAGCAGCGATCGGGGCGGGAGCTCCTACAATGAGCAGTTCTTC.